Detailed here is one T cell receptor beta chain. Its antigen remains unidentified. Using immunoSEQ multiplex PCR, the repertoire was profiled, and TCRdb retains in-frame clones only, with some absent. The data contain roughly 330,000 clones, roughly 87% of them singletons. These data come from a study of cytomegalovirus exposure and HLA in healthy donors. Across the study: The approximately 130 validation repertoires and the approximately 690 first-cohort repertoires shared a platform, a later analysis reported. Findings and limits, study-wide: That first-cohort TCR clusters tended to co-occur in the 95 to 150 validation repertoires was found in a later analysis. The study flagged some 170 TCR beta chains as cytomegalovirus-associated. CMV antigen specificity was confirmed in vitro for a few CMV-associated chains.

Sequencing was performed on PBMCs. The receptor was derived from a woman under 40 in good health and CMV-seropositive.

CDR3 residues: CASSSTGAGAYEQYF. Here the CDR3 DNA reads TGTGCCAGCAGCTCCACCGGGGCAGGGGCCTACGAGCAGTACTTC. This sequence joins TRBV9 and TRBJ2-7; a weak D match, TRBD1 (6 bases). CDR3 length: 15 residues. In germline, CDR1 is SGDLS, CDR2 YYNGEE. Between the trimmed V and J ends, which lost 4 bases and 2 bases, there was a span of 16 bases.